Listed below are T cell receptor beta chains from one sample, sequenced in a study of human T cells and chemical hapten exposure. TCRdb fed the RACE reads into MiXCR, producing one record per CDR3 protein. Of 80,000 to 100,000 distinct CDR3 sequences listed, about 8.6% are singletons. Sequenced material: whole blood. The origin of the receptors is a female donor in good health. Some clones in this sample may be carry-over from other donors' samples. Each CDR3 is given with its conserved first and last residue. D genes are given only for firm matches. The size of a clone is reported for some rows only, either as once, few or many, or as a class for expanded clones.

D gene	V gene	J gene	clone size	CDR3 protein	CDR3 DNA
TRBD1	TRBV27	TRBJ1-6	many	CASSLQGAYSPLHF	TGTGCCAGCAGTTTGCAGGGGGCTTATTCACCCCTCCACTTT
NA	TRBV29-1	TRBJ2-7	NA	CSVGETGIYEQYF	TGCAGCGTTGGGGAGACCGGGATCTACGAGCAGTACTTC
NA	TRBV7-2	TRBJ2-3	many	CASRPGRSTDTQYF	TGTGCCAGCAGACCGGGACGGTCCACAGATACGCAGTATTTT
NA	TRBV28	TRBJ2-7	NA	CASPPVDRTKTSSYEQYF	TGTGCCAGCCCCCCCGTTGACAGGACTAAGACGAGCTCCTACGAGCAGTACTTC
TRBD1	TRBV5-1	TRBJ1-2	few	CASSPQGAEGYTF	TGCGCCAGCAGCCCACAGGGGGCCGAAGGCTACACCTTC
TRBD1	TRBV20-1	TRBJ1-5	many	CSAFLQGGSNQPQHF	TGCAGTGCGTTTCTTCAGGGGGGGAGTAATCAGCCCCAGCATTTT
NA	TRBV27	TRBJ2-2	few	CASTWGAGTGELFF	TGTGCCAGCACTTGGGGGGCTGGAACCGGGGAGCTGTTTTTT
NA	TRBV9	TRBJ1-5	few	CASSVARVGNGQPQHF	TGTGCCAGCAGCGTAGCTCGGGTAGGGAATGGCCAGCCCCAGCATTTT
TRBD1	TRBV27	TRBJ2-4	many	CANKTGKGETKNIQYF	TGTGCCAACAAGACAGGGAAAGGTGAAACCAAAAACATTCAGTACTTC
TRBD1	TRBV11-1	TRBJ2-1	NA	CASNDRGNEQFF	TGTGCCAGCAATGACAGGGGCAATGAGCAGTTCTTC
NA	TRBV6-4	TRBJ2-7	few	CASREVAEGSYEQYF	TGTGCCAGCAGAGAGGTAGCGGAGGGCTCCTACGAGCAGTACTTC
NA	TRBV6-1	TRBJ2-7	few	CASTRTEYYEQYF	TGTGCCAGCACCAGGACAGAATACTACGAGCAGTACTTC
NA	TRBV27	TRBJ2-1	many	CASSPQGRSERYNEQFF	TGTGCCAGCAGTCCCCAGGGACGCTCGGAGCGGTACAATGAGCAGTTCTTC
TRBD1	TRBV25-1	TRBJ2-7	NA	CASRAAVGTGSHEQYF	TGTGCCAGCAGGGCGGCGGTCGGGACAGGGTCCCACGAGCAGTACTTC
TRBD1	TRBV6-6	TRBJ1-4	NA	CASSFRQGIDEKLFF	TGTGCCAGCAGTTTCCGACAGGGTATTGATGAAAAACTGTTTTTT
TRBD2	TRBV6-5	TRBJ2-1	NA	CASSASPAGETEQFF	TGTGCCAGCAGTGCCTCCCCAGCGGGAGAGACTGAGCAGTTCTTC
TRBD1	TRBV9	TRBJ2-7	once	CARSVGTGQYEQYF	TGTGCCAGAAGCGTGGGGACAGGTCAGTACGAGCAGTACTTC
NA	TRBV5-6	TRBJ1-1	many	CASSWGNTEAFF	TGTGCCAGCAGCTGGGGGAACACTGAAGCTTTCTTT
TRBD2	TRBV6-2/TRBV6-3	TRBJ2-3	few	CASSYETSGSDTQYF	TGTGCCAGCAGTTACGAGACTAGCGGGTCAGATACGCAGTATTTT
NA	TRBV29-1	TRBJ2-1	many	CSVAVGEQFF	TGCAGCGTTGCTGTAGGTGAGCAGTTCTTC
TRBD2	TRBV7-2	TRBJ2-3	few	CASSLGLAGVTDTQYF	TGTGCCAGCAGCTTAGGACTAGCGGGAGTCACAGATACGCAGTATTTT
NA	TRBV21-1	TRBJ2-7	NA	CASSNGTRSYEQYF	TGTGCCAGCAGCAACGGGACTCGCTCCTACGAGCAGTACTTC
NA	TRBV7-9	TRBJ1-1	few	CASSSPGRSEAFF	TGTGCCAGCAGCTCCCCGGGGCGGTCTGAAGCTTTCTTT
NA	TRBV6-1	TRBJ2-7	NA	CASSDSYYEQYF	TGTGCCAGCAGTGACAGTTACTACGAGCAGTACTTC
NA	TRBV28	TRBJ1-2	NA	CASSQKLRSTNYGYTF	TGTGCCAGCAGCCAAAAATTGAGAAGTACTAACTATGGCTACACCTTC
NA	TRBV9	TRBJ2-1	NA	CASSGAVTSLGIDEQFF	TGTGCCAGCAGCGGGGCGGTCACGTCACTTGGTATAGATGAGCAGTTCTTC
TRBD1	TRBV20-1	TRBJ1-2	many	CSALSLTGGDGYTF	TGCAGTGCACTATCCCTTACAGGGGGCGATGGCTACACCTTC
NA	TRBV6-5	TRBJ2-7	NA	CASSYSNNPYEQYF	TGTGCCAGCAGTTACTCGAACAACCCCTACGAGCAGTACTTC
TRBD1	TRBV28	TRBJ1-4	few	CASRLTGDRTDELFF	TGTGCCAGCAGACTCACCGGGGACAGGACCGATGAACTGTTTTTT
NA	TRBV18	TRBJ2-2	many	CASSPNTGELFF	TGTGCCAGCAGCCCTAACACCGGGGAGCTGTTTTTT
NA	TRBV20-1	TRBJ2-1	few	CSAREGVNEQFF	TGCAGTGCTAGAGAGGGCGTCAATGAGCAGTTCTTC
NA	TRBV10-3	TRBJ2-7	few	CAISETPDSYEQYF	TGTGCCATCAGTGAGACGCCGGACTCCTACGAGCAGTACTTC
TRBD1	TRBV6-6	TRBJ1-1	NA	CASSPGGWGAFF	TGTGCCAGCAGTCCAGGGGGCTGGGGGGCTTTCTTT
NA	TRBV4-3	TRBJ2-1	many	CASSQEFITDEQFF	TGCGCCAGCAGCCAAGAATTTATTACCGATGAGCAGTTCTTC
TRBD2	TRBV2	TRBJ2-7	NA	CASSPSGRAGEQYF	TGTGCCAGCAGTCCTAGCGGGAGGGCGGGAGAGCAGTACTTC
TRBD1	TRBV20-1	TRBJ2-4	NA	CSAGDRVKAKNIQYF	TGCAGTGCGGGGGACAGGGTAAAAGCCAAAAACATTCAGTACTTC
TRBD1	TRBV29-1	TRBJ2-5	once	CSVRFTGDQETQYF	TGCAGCGTTAGATTTACAGGGGACCAAGAGACCCAGTACTTC
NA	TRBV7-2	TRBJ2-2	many	CASSELASSGELFF	TGTGCCAGCAGCGAACTAGCTTCGTCCGGGGAGCTGTTTTTT
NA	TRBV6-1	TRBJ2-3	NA	CASSEYARTSDTQYF	TGTGCCAGCAGTGAATATGCTAGAACTAGTGATACGCAGTATTTT
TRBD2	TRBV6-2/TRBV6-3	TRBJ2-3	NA	CASSYLAGVTDTQYF	TGTGCCAGCAGTTACCTAGCGGGAGTCACAGATACGCAGTATTTT
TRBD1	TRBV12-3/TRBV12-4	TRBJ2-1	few	CASRSTGGRADNHNEQFF	TGTGCCAGCAGAAGTACAGGGGGTCGAGCGGATAACCACAATGAGCAGTTCTTC